Listed below are T cell receptor beta chains from one sample, sequenced in a study of cytomegalovirus exposure and HLA in healthy donors. The method was immunoSEQ multiplex PCR; TCRdb's version includes in-frame clones alone and lacks a portion of them. The sample has around 150,000 clones; 85% to 90% are singletons. Sequencing was carried out using PBMCs. The receptor set was obtained from a woman aged 30 to 39 in good health and CMV-seronegative. Each CDR3 is given with its conserved first and last residue. The D gene is left open where the match is weak. Expanded clones get a size class; other rows say once, few or many, or leave the size out.

CDR3aa: CASSLEGQLSSPLHF
CDR3nt: TGCGCCAGCAGCTTGGAGGGACAGCTCTCTTCACCCCTCCACTTT
d_gene: TRBD1
len: 15
j_gene: TRBJ1-6
abundance: -
v_gene: TRBV5-1

CDR3aa: CASSLQGYGTEAFF
CDR3nt: TGCGCCAGCAGCTTACAGGGCTACGGCACTGAAGCTTTCTTT
d_gene: -
len: 14
j_gene: TRBJ1-1
abundance: -
v_gene: TRBV5-1

CDR3aa: CASSWGQGAYEQYF
CDR3nt: TGTGCCAGCAGCTGGGGACAGGGGGCTTACGAGCAGTACTTC
d_gene: TRBD1
len: 14
j_gene: TRBJ2-7
abundance: -
v_gene: TRBV5-5

CDR3aa: CASRGQGSYEQYF
CDR3nt: TGTGCCAGCAGGGGTCAAGGTTCCTACGAGCAGTACTTC
d_gene: -
len: 13
j_gene: TRBJ2-7
abundance: -
v_gene: TRBV27

CDR3aa: CASSFEAGTNEQFF
CDR3nt: TGTGCCAGCAGCTTCGAAGCAGGAACCAATGAGCAGTTCTTC
d_gene: -
len: 14
j_gene: TRBJ2-1
abundance: -
v_gene: TRBV11-2

CDR3aa: CSAGGQPQHF
CDR3nt: TGCAGTGCTGGAGGTCAGCCCCAGCATTTT
d_gene: -
len: 10
j_gene: TRBJ1-5
abundance: -
v_gene: TRBV20-1

CDR3aa: CASSLRRRGRDWSYNEQFF
CDR3nt: TGTGCCAGCAGTTTACGAAGGAGGGGAAGGGATTGGTCCTACAATGAGCAGTTCTTC
d_gene: -
len: 19
j_gene: TRBJ2-1
abundance: once
v_gene: TRBV27

CDR3aa: CASSQDFGTIGTDTQYF
CDR3nt: TGTGCCAGCAGCCAAGATTTTGGGACTATAGGCACAGATACGCAGTATTTT
d_gene: TRBD2
len: 17
j_gene: TRBJ2-3
abundance: once
v_gene: TRBV4-2

CDR3aa: CASSVGSSLDTDTQYF
CDR3nt: TGTGCCAGCAGCGTAGGTTCCAGCCTAGACACAGATACGCAGTATTTT
d_gene: -
len: 16
j_gene: TRBJ2-3
abundance: -
v_gene: TRBV9

CDR3aa: CASSGDTAGTGELFF
CDR3nt: TGTGCCAGCAGCGGGGACACTGCGGGGACCGGGGAGCTGTTTTTT
d_gene: -
len: 15
j_gene: TRBJ2-2
abundance: -
v_gene: TRBV6-4

CDR3aa: CASSRQRQPQHF
CDR3nt: TGTGCCAGTAGTAGACAGAGACAGCCCCAGCATTTT
d_gene: -
len: 12
j_gene: TRBJ1-5
abundance: -
v_gene: TRBV19

CDR3aa: CASSMTGGGNQPQHF
CDR3nt: TGCGCCAGCAGCATGACAGGGGGCGGCAATCAGCCCCAGCATTTT
d_gene: TRBD1
len: 15
j_gene: TRBJ1-5
abundance: -
v_gene: TRBV5-1

CDR3aa: CASSQEARDEQYF
CDR3nt: TGTGCCAGCAGCCAAGAGGCGAGAGACGAGCAGTACTTC
d_gene: -
len: 13
j_gene: TRBJ2-7
abundance: -
v_gene: TRBV7-9

CDR3aa: CASSLFPAYYGYTF
CDR3nt: TGTGCCAGCAGTTTATTCCCGGCTTACTATGGCTACACCTTC
d_gene: -
len: 14
j_gene: TRBJ1-2
abundance: few
v_gene: TRBV28

CDR3aa: CASSLSILLGYTF
CDR3nt: TGTGCCAGCAGCTTATCTATTTTGCTTGGCTACACCTTC
d_gene: -
len: 13
j_gene: TRBJ1-2
abundance: -
v_gene: TRBV7-2

CDR3aa: CASSGRLAGGYNEQFF
CDR3nt: TGTGCCAGCAGTGGGAGACTAGCGGGAGGGTACAATGAGCAGTTCTTC
d_gene: TRBD2
len: 16
j_gene: TRBJ2-1
abundance: -
v_gene: TRBV9

CDR3aa: CASSLVAGNAYNEQFF
CDR3nt: TGCGCCAGCAGCTTGGTAGCCGGGAACGCGTACAATGAGCAGTTCTTC
d_gene: -
len: 16
j_gene: TRBJ2-1
abundance: -
v_gene: TRBV5-1

CDR3aa: CASSQGTDPYEQYF
CDR3nt: TGTGCTAGCAGCCAAGGGACGGACCCCTACGAGCAGTACTTC
d_gene: -
len: 14
j_gene: TRBJ2-7
abundance: -
v_gene: TRBV7-6

CDR3aa: CASSLQPSRTVPEAFF
CDR3nt: TGCGCCAGCAGCCTTCAACCTTCACGGACAGTCCCTGAAGCTTTCTTT
d_gene: -
len: 16
j_gene: TRBJ1-1
abundance: -
v_gene: TRBV4-3

CDR3aa: CASSYYTDTQYF
CDR3nt: TGTGCCAGCAGCTACTACACAGATACGCAGTATTTT
d_gene: -
len: 12
j_gene: TRBJ2-3
abundance: -
v_gene: TRBV5-6

CDR3aa: CASSLVFREAPSDEQFF
CDR3nt: TGTGCCAGCAGCTTGGTGTTTCGGGAGGCGCCAAGCGATGAGCAGTTCTTC
d_gene: TRBD2
len: 17
j_gene: TRBJ2-1
abundance: once
v_gene: TRBV11-2

CDR3aa: CAWRDSGDTEAFF
CDR3nt: TGTGCCTGGAGGGACAGCGGGGACACTGAAGCTTTCTTT
d_gene: -
len: 13
j_gene: TRBJ1-1
abundance: -
v_gene: TRBV30

CDR3aa: CASSSNTEYSNQPQHF
CDR3nt: TGTGCCAGCAGTTCAAACACCGAATATAGCAATCAGCCCCAGCATTTT
d_gene: -
len: 16
j_gene: TRBJ1-5
abundance: -
v_gene: TRBV28

CDR3aa: CASSYRLRGINTEAFF
CDR3nt: TGTGCCAGCAGTTACCGGCTACGCGGGATAAACACTGAAGCTTTCTTT
d_gene: -
len: 16
j_gene: TRBJ1-1
abundance: once
v_gene: TRBV6-5

CDR3aa: CSVLAGGRYNEQFF
CDR3nt: TGCAGCGTTCTAGCGGGAGGGAGATACAATGAGCAGTTCTTC
d_gene: TRBD2
len: 14
j_gene: TRBJ2-1
abundance: -
v_gene: TRBV29-1

CDR3aa: CASSHSPPTGFPEAFF
CDR3nt: TGTGCCAGCAGCCACTCTCCTCCGACAGGGTTCCCTGAAGCTTTCTTT
d_gene: TRBD1
len: 16
j_gene: TRBJ1-1
abundance: -
v_gene: TRBV6-6

CDR3aa: CASSLLTGSLSGELFF
CDR3nt: TGCGCCAGCAGCTTGCTCACGGGCAGCCTCTCTGGGGAGCTGTTTTTT
d_gene: -
len: 16
j_gene: TRBJ2-2
abundance: -
v_gene: TRBV5-1

CDR3aa: CASSYSTGLGYGYTF
CDR3nt: TGTGCCAGCAGTTACTCAACAGGGCTGGGCTATGGCTACACCTTC
d_gene: -
len: 15
j_gene: TRBJ1-2
abundance: -
v_gene: TRBV6-5

CDR3aa: CASSLRSGTKSEQYF
CDR3nt: TGTGCCAGCAGCCTCCGGTCGGGGACTAAGTCCGAGCAGTACTTC
d_gene: TRBD2
len: 15
j_gene: TRBJ2-7
abundance: few
v_gene: TRBV7-9

CDR3aa: CASSFLDTEAFF
CDR3nt: TGTGCCAGCAGCTTCTTAGACACTGAAGCTTTCTTT
d_gene: -
len: 12
j_gene: TRBJ1-1
abundance: -
v_gene: TRBV7-2

CDR3aa: CASSLTTNYGYTF
CDR3nt: TGTGCCAGCAGCCTCACAACAAACTATGGCTACACCTTC
d_gene: -
len: 13
j_gene: TRBJ1-2
abundance: -
v_gene: TRBV9

CDR3aa: CASRGQGVTQYF
CDR3nt: TGTGCCAGCAGGGGACAGGGGGTGACCCAGTACTTC
d_gene: TRBD1
len: 12
j_gene: TRBJ2-5
abundance: -
v_gene: TRBV5-6

CDR3aa: CASSFTGLAGEREQFF
CDR3nt: TGTGCCAGCAGCTTTACCGGACTAGCGGGAGAGAGGGAGCAGTTCTTC
d_gene: TRBD2
len: 16
j_gene: TRBJ2-1
abundance: -
v_gene: TRBV5-4

CDR3aa: CASSWGQRTLGGSDNEQFF
CDR3nt: TGTGCCAGCTCCTGGGGACAGCGAACCCTGGGAGGGAGTGACAATGAGCAGTTCTTC
d_gene: -
len: 19
j_gene: TRBJ2-1
abundance: -
v_gene: TRBV18

CDR3aa: CASSLGTGNQPQHF
CDR3nt: TGCGCCAGCAGCTTGGGGACAGGGAATCAGCCCCAGCATTTT
d_gene: TRBD1
len: 14
j_gene: TRBJ1-5
abundance: -
v_gene: TRBV5-1

CDR3aa: CASSVSDLTRKETQYF
CDR3nt: TGTGCCAGCAGCGTCTCAGATTTGACTAGAAAAGAGACCCAGTACTTC
d_gene: -
len: 16
j_gene: TRBJ2-5
abundance: -
v_gene: TRBV9

CDR3aa: CASSLAAGSNEQFF
CDR3nt: TGTGCCAGCAGCTTGGCGGCAGGGTCGAATGAGCAGTTCTTC
d_gene: -
len: 14
j_gene: TRBJ2-1
abundance: -
v_gene: TRBV7-6

CDR3aa: CASSYHPRGNYGYTF
CDR3nt: TGTGCCAGCAGTTACCACCCGCGGGGAAACTATGGCTACACCTTC
d_gene: -
len: 15
j_gene: TRBJ1-2
abundance: -
v_gene: TRBV6-5

CDR3aa: CASSGQGLEEKLFF
CDR3nt: TGTGCCAGCAGTGGACAGGGTCTTGAAGAAAAACTGTTTTTT
d_gene: TRBD1
len: 14
j_gene: TRBJ1-4
abundance: -
v_gene: TRBV2

CDR3aa: CASGLVNEQFF
CDR3nt: TGTGCTAGTGGTTTGGTCAATGAGCAGTTCTTC
d_gene: -
len: 11
j_gene: TRBJ2-1
abundance: -
v_gene: TRBV12-5

CDR3aa: CSVERSGDYGYTF
CDR3nt: TGCAGCGTTGAAAGGTCAGGGGACTATGGCTACACCTTC
d_gene: -
len: 13
j_gene: TRBJ1-2
abundance: -
v_gene: TRBV29-1

CDR3aa: CAWARENTGELFF
CDR3nt: TGTGCCTGGGCCAGGGAAAACACCGGGGAGCTGTTTTTT
d_gene: -
len: 13
j_gene: TRBJ2-2
abundance: -
v_gene: TRBV30

CDR3aa: CASSPSRGLSTDTQYF
CDR3nt: TGTGCCAGCAGCCCATCACGGGGCCTGAGCACAGATACGCAGTATTTT
d_gene: -
len: 16
j_gene: TRBJ2-3
abundance: -
v_gene: TRBV7-6

CDR3aa: CASSLTQGSEAFF
CDR3nt: TGTGCCAGCAGCTTAACCCAGGGCTCTGAAGCTTTCTTT
d_gene: -
len: 13
j_gene: TRBJ1-1
abundance: -
v_gene: TRBV7-9

CDR3aa: CASTDRGRTEAFF
CDR3nt: TGTGCCAGTACAGATCGGGGCCGCACTGAAGCTTTCTTT
d_gene: -
len: 13
j_gene: TRBJ1-1
abundance: -
v_gene: TRBV7-9

CDR3aa: CASSSRDLQNEKLFF
CDR3nt: TGTGCCAGCAGCTCCCGGGACCTCCAAAATGAAAAACTGTTTTTT
d_gene: -
len: 15
j_gene: TRBJ1-4
abundance: -
v_gene: TRBV7-9

CDR3aa: CASSMGPGSNYGYTF
CDR3nt: TGCGCCAGCAGTATGGGGCCAGGGTCTAACTATGGCTACACCTTC
d_gene: -
len: 15
j_gene: TRBJ1-2
abundance: -
v_gene: TRBV10-2

CDR3aa: CSVLETGETQYF
CDR3nt: TGCAGCGTTTTAGAGACGGGAGAGACCCAGTACTTC
d_gene: -
len: 12
j_gene: TRBJ2-5
abundance: -
v_gene: TRBV29-1

CDR3aa: CASSLARTGGRSQPQHF
CDR3nt: TGTGCCAGCAGCTTAGCCCGGACAGGGGGAAGGAGTCAGCCCCAGCATTTT
d_gene: TRBD1
len: 17
j_gene: TRBJ1-5
abundance: once
v_gene: TRBV11-2

CDR3aa: CSVEWSGGNNEQFF
CDR3nt: TGCAGCGTTGAATGGAGCGGGGGTAACAATGAGCAGTTCTTC
d_gene: TRBD2
len: 14
j_gene: TRBJ2-1
abundance: -
v_gene: TRBV29-1

CDR3aa: CASSQERAAEIYGYTF
CDR3nt: TGTGCCAGCAGCCAAGAGCGGGCAGCGGAGATCTATGGCTACACCTTC
d_gene: -
len: 16
j_gene: TRBJ1-2
abundance: once
v_gene: TRBV4-2

CDR3aa: CARSLPGKNTEAFF
CDR3nt: TGTGCCAGAAGCTTGCCCGGAAAGAACACTGAAGCTTTCTTT
d_gene: -
len: 14
j_gene: TRBJ1-1
abundance: -
v_gene: TRBV5-3

CDR3aa: CASTSGTGTGANVLTF
CDR3nt: TGCGCCAGCACCTCTGGGACAGGGACTGGGGCCAACGTCCTGACTTTC
d_gene: TRBD1
len: 16
j_gene: TRBJ2-6
abundance: -
v_gene: TRBV5-1

CDR3aa: CASSRSRNTEAFF
CDR3nt: TGCGCCAGCAGCCGCAGCAGGAACACTGAAGCTTTCTTT
d_gene: -
len: 13
j_gene: TRBJ1-1
abundance: few
v_gene: TRBV4-3